These 5 T cell receptor beta chains were all obtained from the same sample, sequenced in a study of molecular identifiers for immune sequencing clone quantification (dated by TCRdb to the late 2010s). Preparation of the library involved PCR. Instrument used: NextSeq 500. TCRdb trimmed the raw reads at Q25, called clones with MiXCR and kept productive beta chains. Each CDR3 protein gets just one entry, which takes the most common genes and DNA from the rows behind it. The sample includes about half a million distinct CDR3 sequences, with under 30% observed a single time. The ten largest make up around 0.79% of the sample. Sequenced input: naive CD8+ T cells from blood, with Jurkat cell RNA spiked in. This sample's cell subset or site label indicates: FACS-sorted CD8+CD4-CCR7+CD45RA+ naive T cells. The receptors were gathered from a human donor in good health. Some libraries in this study had Jurkat cell RNA spiked in.

This clonotype was seen a handful of times. This sequence joins TRBV5-1 and TRBJ2-1; D is undetermined. The CDR3 loop spans 13 amino acids. Trimming cost V 4 bases and J 6 bases, with 11 bases left between them. The germline gives CDR1 SGHRS, CDR2 YFSETQ. For the CDR3, the DNA is TGCGCCAGCAGCCCCCTGATGGGCAATGAGCAGTTCTTC. The encoded protein is CASSPLMGNEQFF.

This clonotype showed up just a few times. The rearrangement links TRBV28 to TRBJ2-2, with TRBD2 matching 7 bases. V was clipped by 7 bases and J by 3 bases; unmatched bases: 11. The germline gives CDR1 MDHEN, CDR2 SYDVKM. The CDR3 consists of 16 residues. CDR3 in amino acids: CASTPGGSGYTGELFF. In nucleotides, the CDR3 is TGTGCCAGCACCCCGGGGGGATCAGGGTACACCGGGGAGCTGTTTTTT.

This clonotype was picked up many times. The CDR3 DNA follows: TGTGCCAGCAGTTGGACAGGGATTAATCAGCCCCAGCATTTT. Amino acid sequence: CASSWTGINQPQHF. This chain links TRBV12-3 or TRBV12-4 with TRBJ1-5, with TRBD1 identical over 8 bases. The V gene end was trimmed by 4 bases and the J gene end by 4 bases; junction bases not matched to a gene: 3. This CDR3 contains 14 residues.

Turning to this clonotype: A read error may explain this, as a much larger clone is one base away. J is TRBJ2-3 and V is TRBV12-3 or TRBV12-4; D not certain. V lost 6 bases, J lost 6 bases, and 13 bases lay in between. The CDR3 spans 13 residues. The CDR3 DNA reads TGTGCCAGCAGATTGGGTAGCTGGGATACGCAGTATTTT. As protein: CASRLGSWDTQYF.

This clonotype was seen repeatedly, ten times or more. The chain has TRBV6-2 or TRBV6-3 and TRBJ2-3; D ambiguous. V lost 1 base and J 4 bases, leaving 6 bases between the germline ends. Germline values: CDR1 MNHEY, CDR2 SVGEGT. This CDR3 is built from 13 residues. The CDR3 protein is CASSYWNPDTQYF. The CDR3 coding sequence is TGTGCCAGCAGTTACTGGAATCCAGATACGCAGTATTTT.